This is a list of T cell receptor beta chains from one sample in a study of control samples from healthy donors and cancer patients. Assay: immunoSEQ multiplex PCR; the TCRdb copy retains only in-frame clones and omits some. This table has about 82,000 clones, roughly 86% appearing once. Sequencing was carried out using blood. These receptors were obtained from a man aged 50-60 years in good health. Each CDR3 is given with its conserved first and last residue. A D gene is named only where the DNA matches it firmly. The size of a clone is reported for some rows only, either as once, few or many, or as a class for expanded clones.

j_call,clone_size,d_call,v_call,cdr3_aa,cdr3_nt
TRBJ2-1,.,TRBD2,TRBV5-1,CASSLNLGASGSSYNEQFF,TGCGCCAGCAGCTTGAATTTAGGTGCTAGCGGGAGCTCCTACAATGAGCAGTTCTTC
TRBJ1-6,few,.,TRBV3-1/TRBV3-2,CASSQDEQHRYNSPLHF,TGTGCCAGCAGCCAAGATGAACAGCACCGCTATAATTCACCCCTCCACTTT
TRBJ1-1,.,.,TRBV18,CASSPGGGRNTEAFF,TGTGCCAGCTCACCAGGAGGGGGTCGGAACACTGAAGCTTTCTTT
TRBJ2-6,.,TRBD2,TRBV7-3,CASSLNSGFLSGANVLTF,TGTGCCAGCAGCTTAAATAGCGGGTTCCTCTCTGGGGCCAACGTCCTGACTTTC
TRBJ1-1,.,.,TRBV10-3,CAISPRAGDTEAFF,TGTGCCATCTCCCCCAGGGCAGGGGACACTGAAGCTTTCTTT
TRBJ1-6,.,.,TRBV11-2,CASSQESLHF,TGTGCCAGCAGCCAGGAATCCCTCCACTTT
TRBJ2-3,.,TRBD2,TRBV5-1,CASSLTGTSATDTQYF,TGCGCCAGCAGCCTGACCGGGACTAGCGCCACAGATACGCAGTATTTT
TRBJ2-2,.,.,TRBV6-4,CASSESTTGELFF,TGTGCCAGCAGTGAATCAACTACCGGGGAGCTGTTTTTT
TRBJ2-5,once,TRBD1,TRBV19,CASTGQGGETQYF,TGTGCCAGTACGGGACAGGGGGGAGAGACCCAGTACTTC
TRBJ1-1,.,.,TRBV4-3,CASSQDSQLGTEAFF,TGCGCCAGCAGCCAAGACTCCCAGTTAGGCACTGAAGCTTTCTTT
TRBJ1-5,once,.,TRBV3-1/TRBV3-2,CASSRTGQPQHF,TGTGCCAGCAGCCGTACCGGTCAGCCCCAGCATTTT
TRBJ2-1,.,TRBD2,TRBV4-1,CASRAFLAGEEQFF,TGCGCCAGCAGAGCTTTCTTAGCGGGAGAGGAGCAGTTCTTC
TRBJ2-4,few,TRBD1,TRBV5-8,CASSLQGAKNIQYF,TGTGCCAGCAGCCTACAGGGGGCTAAAAACATTCAGTACTTC
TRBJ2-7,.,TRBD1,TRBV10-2,CASGTGSPYEQYF,TGCGCCAGTGGGACAGGGTCCCCCTACGAGCAGTACTTC
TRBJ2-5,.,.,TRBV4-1,CASSQDLAAQETQYF,TGCGCCAGCAGCCAAGATCTGGCAGCCCAAGAGACCCAGTACTTC
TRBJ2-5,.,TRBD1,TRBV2,CASSGQGQGVETQYF,TGTGCCAGCAGTGGACAGGGACAGGGGGTAGAGACCCAGTACTTC
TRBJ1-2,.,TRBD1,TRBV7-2,CASSPPGTGVTYGYTF,TGTGCCAGCAGCCCACCAGGGACAGGGGTTACCTATGGCTACACCTTC
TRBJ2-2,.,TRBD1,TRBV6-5,CASRDRGRRELFF,TGTGCCAGCAGAGACAGGGGTAGAAGGGAGCTGTTTTTT
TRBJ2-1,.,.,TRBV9,CASSPWSNPGEQFF,TGTGCCAGCAGCCCGTGGTCCAACCCCGGTGAGCAGTTCTTC
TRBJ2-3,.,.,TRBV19,CATKSGTSTDTQYF,TGTGCCACCAAATCAGGGACTAGCACAGATACGCAGTATTTT
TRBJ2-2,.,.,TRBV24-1,CATSDSGQGELFF,TGTGCCACCAGTGATTCGGGACAAGGGGAGCTGTTTTTT
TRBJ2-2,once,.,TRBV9,CASSFGLPTGELFF,TGTGCCAGCAGCTTTGGACTACCCACCGGGGAGCTGTTTTTT
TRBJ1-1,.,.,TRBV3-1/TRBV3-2,CASSLIGGAEAFF,TGTGCCAGCAGTCTCATTGGGGGGGCTGAAGCTTTCTTT
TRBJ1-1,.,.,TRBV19,CASSIGNTEAFF,TGTGCCAGCAGTATAGGGAATACTGAAGCTTTCTTT
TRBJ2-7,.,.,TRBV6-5,CASSSRYEQYF,TGTGCCAGCAGTTCGAGGTACGAGCAGTACTTC
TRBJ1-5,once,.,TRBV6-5,CASRGLGGSNQPQHF,TGTGCCAGCAGGGGACTGGGGGGGAGCAATCAGCCCCAGCATTTT
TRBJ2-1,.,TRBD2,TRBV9,CASSVGLAYEQFF,TGTGCCAGCAGCGTAGGACTAGCCTATGAGCAGTTCTTC
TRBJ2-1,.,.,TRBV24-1,CATSGIGGIDEQFF,TGTGCCACCAGTGGAATAGGGGGGATCGATGAGCAGTTCTTC
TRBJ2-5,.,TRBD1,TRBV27,CASRTTGGGGTQYF,TGTGCCAGCAGGACGACAGGGGGAGGAGGGACCCAGTACTTC
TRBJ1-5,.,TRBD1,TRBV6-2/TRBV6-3,CASSRTGSENQPQHF,TGTGCCAGCAGCCGGACAGGATCTGAGAACCAGCCCCAGCATTTT
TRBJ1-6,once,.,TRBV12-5,CASGLGLADSPLHF,TGTGCTAGTGGTTTGGGGCTGGCGGATTCACCCCTCCACTTT
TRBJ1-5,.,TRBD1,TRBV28,CASSLYTGGQPQHF,TGTGCCAGCAGTTTATATACAGGGGGTCAGCCCCAGCATTTT
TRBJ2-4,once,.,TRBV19,CASRKPVENIQYF,TGTGCCAGTAGAAAGCCAGTAGAAAACATTCAGTACTTC
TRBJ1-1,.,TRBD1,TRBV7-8,CASSPMGTGAMNTEAFF,TGTGCCAGCAGCCCAATGGGGACAGGGGCCATGAACACTGAAGCTTTCTTT
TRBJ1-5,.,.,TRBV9,CASGREGLLNQPQHF,TGTGCCAGCGGCCGGGAAGGGTTGCTCAATCAGCCCCAGCATTTT
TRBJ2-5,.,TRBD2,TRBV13,CASSSFGGALETQYF,TGTGCCAGCAGCTCCTTCGGGGGGGCTTTGGAGACCCAGTACTTC
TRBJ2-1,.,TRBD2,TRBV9,CASTRRPGLASNEQFF,TGTGCCAGCACTCGACGGCCGGGACTAGCATCCAATGAGCAGTTCTTC
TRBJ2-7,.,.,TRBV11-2,CASSLVDEQYF,TGTGCCAGCAGCTTAGTAGACGAGCAGTACTTC
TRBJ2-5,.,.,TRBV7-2,CASSLAGVQETQYF,TGTGCCAGCAGCTTAGCGGGGGTTCAAGAGACCCAGTACTTC
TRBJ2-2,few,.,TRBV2,CASSDNPASRNTGELFF,TGTGCCAGCAGTGACAATCCGGCAAGCAGAAACACCGGGGAGCTGTTTTTT
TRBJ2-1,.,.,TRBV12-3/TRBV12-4,CASSFGQGNEQFF,TGTGCCAGCAGTTTCGGGCAGGGCAATGAGCAGTTCTTC
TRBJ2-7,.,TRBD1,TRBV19,CASSLPEQGAPYEQYF,TGTGCCAGTAGTCTACCCGAACAGGGGGCCCCCTACGAGCAGTACTTC
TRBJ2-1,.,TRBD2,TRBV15,CATSRDQREGWNNEQFF,TGTGCCACCAGCAGAGATCAGCGGGAGGGCTGGAACAATGAGCAGTTCTTC
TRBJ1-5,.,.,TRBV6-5,CASSSPTGPQHF,TGTGCCAGCAGTTCCCCGACAGGGCCCCAGCATTTT
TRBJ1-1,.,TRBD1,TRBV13,CASSRSDRGAFIAFF,TGTGCCAGCAGCAGATCCGACAGGGGCGCTTTCATAGCTTTCTTT
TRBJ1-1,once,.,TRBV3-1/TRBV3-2,CASSQDSTDWTIKRENTEAFF,TGTGCCAGCAGCCAAGATTCGACAGATTGGACGATTAAAAGAGAGAACACTGAAGCTTTCTTT
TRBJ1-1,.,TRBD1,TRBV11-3,CASSEGQSLYTEAFF,TGTGCCAGCAGCGAGGGACAGTCCCTCTACACTGAAGCTTTCTTT
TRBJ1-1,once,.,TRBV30,CAWSWALNTEAFF,TGTGCCTGGAGTTGGGCACTGAACACTGAAGCTTTCTTT
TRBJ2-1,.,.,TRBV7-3,CASSLGLGGEQFF,TGTGCCAGCAGCCTCGGACTGGGCGGTGAGCAGTTCTTC
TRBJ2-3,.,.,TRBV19,CASSLSYTQYF,TGTGCCAGTAGTCTTAGCTATACGCAGTATTTT
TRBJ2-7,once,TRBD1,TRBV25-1,CASLTGTGTSEQYF,TGTGCCAGCTTAACCGGGACAGGGACATCGGAGCAGTACTTC